This T cell receptor (beta chain) was observed in a study of beta chain features in type 1 diabetes. About the study: Examination of sorted cells across all samples involved about 100,000,000 cells. Findings and caveats of the study: The study found moderately but significantly shorter TCRB CDR3s in all four CD4+ subsets of Type 1 diabetes patients. The naive, central memory and Treg TCRB repertoires of patients appeared to be more similar to one another than those of healthy donors.

As for this clone: What it binds is unknown.

Germline lookup yields CDR1 SNHLY and CDR2 FYNNEI. Trimming left V 4 bases short and J 8 bases short, with 12 bases between. The CDR3 spans 13 residues. Isolated RNA was reverse transcribed in full, so expressed TCRB transcripts were sequenced. Assay used: immunoSEQ multiplex PCR; TCRdb lists only in-frame clones, some missing. The sample has roughly 220,000 clones, 16% seen once; the top ten hold 0.08% to 0.095%. The sequence was collected from a man aged 25 to 40 with type 1 diabetes. This chain uses TRBV2 with TRBJ2-1, with a tentative D call TRBD2 (7 bases). Sequenced input: naive CD4+ T cells from blood. Written as DNA, the CDR3 is TGTGCCAGCAGTGGTGGAGGGGGGGATGAGCAGTTCTTC. Its protein is CASSGGGGDEQFF.